The clone carrying this TCR beta chain was seen just once. This sample is part of a study of OX40 agonist ivuxolimab in advanced cancers. Profiling relied on immunoSEQ multiplex PCR, and the TCRdb table lists in-frame clones only, not all of them. The table includes 43,000 or so clones, more than 75% detected once. Looked up from germline, CDR1 is MNHEY and CDR2 is SVGAGI. Trimming shortened V by 5 bases and J by 6 bases, and 17 bases separated the two germline ends. This CDR3 is built from 15 residues. The rearrangement links TRBV6-5 to TRBJ1-5; tentative D call: TRBD1 (6 bases). The material sequenced was CD4+ or CD8+ T cells sorted from blood, taken in a trial of the OX40 agonist ivuxolimab. This clonotype was sampled from an adult with an advanced solid tumor such as melanoma, head and neck, liver or kidney cancer. CDR3 in amino acids: CASSTKTGGSQPQHF. The DNA of the CDR3 is TGTGCCAGCAGTACGAAGACAGGAGGAAGTCAGCCCCAGCATTTT.